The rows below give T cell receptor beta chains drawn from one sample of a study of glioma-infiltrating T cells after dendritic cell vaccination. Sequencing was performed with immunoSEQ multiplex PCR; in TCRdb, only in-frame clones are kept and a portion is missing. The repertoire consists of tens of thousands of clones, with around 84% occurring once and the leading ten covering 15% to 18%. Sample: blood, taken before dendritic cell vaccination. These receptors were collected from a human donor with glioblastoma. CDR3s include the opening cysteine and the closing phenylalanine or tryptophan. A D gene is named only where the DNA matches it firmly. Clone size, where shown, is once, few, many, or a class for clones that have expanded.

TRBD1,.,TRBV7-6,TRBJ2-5,TGTGCCAGCAGCTCCGGACAGGGCCAAGAGACCCAGTACTTC,CASSSGQGQETQYF
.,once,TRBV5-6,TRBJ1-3,TGTGCCAGCAGCTCAGGGACTGGAAACACCATATATTTT,CASSSGTGNTIYF
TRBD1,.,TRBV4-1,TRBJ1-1,TGCGCCAGCAGCCAAGGTACCACAGGGGACACTGAAGCTTTCTTT,CASSQGTTGDTEAFF
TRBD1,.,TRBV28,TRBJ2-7,TGTGCCAGCAGTTTCCAAGGGACAGGGTCCTACGAGCAGTACTTC,CASSFQGTGSYEQYF
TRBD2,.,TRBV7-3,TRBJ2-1,TGTGCCAGCAGCTGGCGGGGGGGCGGAGAAAGTGAGCAGTTCTTC,CASSWRGGGESEQFF
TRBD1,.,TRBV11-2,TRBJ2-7,TGTGCCAGCGCCAAGGTGGGGACAGGGAGCCACGAGCAGTACTTC,CASAKVGTGSHEQYF
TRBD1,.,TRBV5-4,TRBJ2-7,TGTGCCAGCAGCCCTGGGACAGTCTACGAGCAGTACTTC,CASSPGTVYEQYF
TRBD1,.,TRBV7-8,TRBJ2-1,TGTGCCAGCAGCTTACCGGACAGGGCGGGTAATGAGCAGTTCTTC,CASSLPDRAGNEQFF
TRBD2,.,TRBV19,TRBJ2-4,TGTGCCAGTAGTATTAGAGCGGGACTAGCCGTTCTAGCCAAAAACATTCAGTACTTC,CASSIRAGLAVLAKNIQYF
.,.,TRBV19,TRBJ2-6,TGTGCCAGTAGTATCTTCTCCTCTGGGGCCAACGTCCTGACTTTC,CASSIFSSGANVLTF
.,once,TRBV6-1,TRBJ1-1,TGTGCCAGCCGACGAGGCCCGAACACTGAAGCTTTCTTT,CASRRGPNTEAFF
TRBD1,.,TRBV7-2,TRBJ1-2,TGTGCCAGCAGCCGGGACAGGGACTATGGCTACACCTTC,CASSRDRDYGYTF
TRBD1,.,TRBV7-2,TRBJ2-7,TGTGCCAGCGGAAAGGGACAGGGGGCGCGTGAGCAGTACTTC,CASGKGQGAREQYF
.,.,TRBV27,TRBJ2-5,TGTGCCAGCGGAAGCTACCTCTCGGGGGTGGAGACCCAGTACTTC,CASGSYLSGVETQYF
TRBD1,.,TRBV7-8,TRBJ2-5,TGTGCCAGCAGCTTAATGGGACAGGGGGGGGAGACCCAGTACTTC,CASSLMGQGGETQYF
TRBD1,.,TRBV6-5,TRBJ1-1,TGTGCCAGCAGTCGGGACAGGGTTTGGACTGAAGCTTTCTTT,CASSRDRVWTEAFF
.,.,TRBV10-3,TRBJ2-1,TGTGCCATCAGTGAGTCGTTTAGCAGCAATGAGCAGTTCTTC,CAISESFSSNEQFF
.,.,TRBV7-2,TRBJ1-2,TGTGCCAGCAGCTTCCGGAACTATGGCTACACCTTC,CASSFRNYGYTF
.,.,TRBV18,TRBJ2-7,TGTGCCAGCTCACCGCGGCAGGGTACTTACGAGCAGTACTTC,CASSPRQGTYEQYF
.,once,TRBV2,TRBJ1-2,TGTGCCAGCAGTGAAGCGGGGCAACTCTATGGCTACACCTTC,CASSEAGQLYGYTF
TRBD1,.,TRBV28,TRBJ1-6,TGTGCCAGCAGAGCACCGGGACAGGGAGGTTCACCCCTCCACTTT,CASRAPGQGGSPLHF
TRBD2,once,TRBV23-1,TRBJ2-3,TGCGCCAGCAGTCAATCCCACACCGGGACTAGCGGGGGATATACGCAGTATTTT,CASSQSHTGTSGGYTQYF
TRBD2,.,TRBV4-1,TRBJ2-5,TGCGCCAGCAGCCAAGATCCGACTAGCGGGAGGGCCGGGGAGACCCAGTACTTC,CASSQDPTSGRAGETQYF
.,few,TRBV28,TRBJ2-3,TGTGCCTCTCAGGGGGATACGCAGTATTTT,CASQGDTQYF
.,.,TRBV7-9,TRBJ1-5,TGTGCCAGCAGCACAACCCTTGACAGTAATCAGCCCCAGCATTTT,CASSTTLDSNQPQHF
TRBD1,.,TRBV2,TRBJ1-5,TGTGCCAGCAATGGGGACAGCTATCAGCCCCAGCATTTT,CASNGDSYQPQHF
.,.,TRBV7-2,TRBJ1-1,TGTGCCAGCAGCTTACGGGTCAGGGACACTGAAGCTTTCTTT,CASSLRVRDTEAFF
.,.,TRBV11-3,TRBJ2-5,TGTGCCAGCAGCTTAGATGCGGGAACCCACGAGACCCAGTACTTC,CASSLDAGTHETQYF
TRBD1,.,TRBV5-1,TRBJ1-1,TGCGCCAGCAGCCCTAACTCGGGACAGTTGAACACTGAAGCTTTCTTT,CASSPNSGQLNTEAFF
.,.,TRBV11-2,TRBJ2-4,TGTGCCAGCAGCTTAGACAGGGGAAACATTCAGTACTTC,CASSLDRGNIQYF
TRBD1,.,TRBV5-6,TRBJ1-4,TGTGCCAGCAGCTTGGCCCGCTCGACAGGGCTGAATGAAAAACTGTTTTTT,CASSLARSTGLNEKLFF
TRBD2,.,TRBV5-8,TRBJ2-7,TGTGCCAGCAGCTTGAGTGGGACTATCTACGAGCAGTACTTC,CASSLSGTIYEQYF
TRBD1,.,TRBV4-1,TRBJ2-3,TGCGCCAGCAGCCAAGCACAGGGGGCCACAGATACGCAGTATTTT,CASSQAQGATDTQYF
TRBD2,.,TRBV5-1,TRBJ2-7,TGCGCCAGCAGCCCATCCACACTAGCGGGAGTTTCAAACGAGCAGTACTTC,CASSPSTLAGVSNEQYF
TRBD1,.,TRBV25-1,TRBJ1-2,TGTGCCAGCAGTGACGAACCCAGGACAGGGCGTGACGGCTACACCTTC,CASSDEPRTGRDGYTF
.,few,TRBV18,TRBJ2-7,TGTGCCAGCTCACCAGGGGCAGAATCCTACGAGCAGTACTTC,CASSPGAESYEQYF
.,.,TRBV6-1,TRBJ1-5,TGTGCCAGCAGTTCAGACGGGAGCCATCAGCCCCAGCATTTT,CASSSDGSHQPQHF
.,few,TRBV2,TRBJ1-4,TGTGCCAGCAGAATAGGGAGTGGACCTGATGAAAAACTGTTTTTT,CASRIGSGPDEKLFF
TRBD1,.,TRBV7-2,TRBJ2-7,TGTGCCAGCAGCTTACCCGGACAGGAACCCCAACTCTACGAGCAGTACTTC,CASSLPGQEPQLYEQYF
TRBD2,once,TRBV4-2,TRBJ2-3,TGTGCCAGCAGCCCAGGGACTAGCGGGATTACAGATACGCAGTATTTT,CASSPGTSGITDTQYF
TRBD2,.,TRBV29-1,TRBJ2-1,TGCAGCGTTGTCGGCGGGAGGAGTCGTTACAATGAGCAGTTCTTC,CSVVGGRSRYNEQFF
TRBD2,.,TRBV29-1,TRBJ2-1,TGCAGCCACGTAAATGTGGGGGGGAAGCAGTTCTTC,CSHVNVGGKQFF
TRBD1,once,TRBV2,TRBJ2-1,TGTGCCAGCAGCAGGGGGCGGGACAATGAGCAGTTCTTC,CASSRGRDNEQFF
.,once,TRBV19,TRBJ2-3,TGTGCCAGTAGTATACAAGCTAGCACAGATACGCAGTATTTT,CASSIQASTDTQYF
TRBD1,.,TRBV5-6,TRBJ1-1,TGTGCCAGCAGCACCCGGGACAGGTCTGAAGCTTTCTTT,CASSTRDRSEAFF
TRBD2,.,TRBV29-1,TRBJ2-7,TGCAGCGCCCGACTAGCGGGTGTTAACGAGCAGTACTTC,CSARLAGVNEQYF
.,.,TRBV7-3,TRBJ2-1,TGTGCCAGCAGCTTATGGGCAGAAAACCCTTACTCCTACAATGAGCAGTTCTTC,CASSLWAENPYSYNEQFF
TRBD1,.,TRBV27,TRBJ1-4,TGTGCCAGCAGGCGACTGGGACAGGCCGGGGAAAAACTGTTTTTT,CASRRLGQAGEKLFF
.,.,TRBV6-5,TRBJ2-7,TGTGCCAGCAGGGACACTACCTACGAGCAGTACTTC,CASRDTTYEQYF